These T cell receptor beta chains were read from a single sample in a study of cytotoxic CD8 clonotypes in ibrutinib-treated CLL. Produced via immunoSEQ multiplex PCR; TCRdb's table is partial and in-frame only. The sample holds a few hundred thousand clones, roughly 85% seen once. Sequenced here: PBMCs, sampled before ibrutinib treatment. The receptors come from a human donor with chronic lymphocytic leukemia. Both conserved end residues are part of each CDR3. The D gene is left open where the match is weak. The size field is filled for only some rows; it gives once, few, many or a size class.

TGTGCCAGCAGTTCCACAGGCTACGAGCAGTACTTC	CASSSTGYEQYF	TRBJ2-7	NA	NA	TRBV28
TGTGCCAGCAGCTTGGGTTCTGTACTCTACGAGCAGTACTTC	CASSLGSVLYEQYF	TRBJ2-7	NA	NA	TRBV5-8
TGTGCCAGCAGCTCCAGGCAGGGATATCAGCCCCAGCATTTT	CASSSRQGYQPQHF	TRBJ1-5	NA	NA	TRBV6-5
TGTGCCAGCAGCTCGCGGAACAGGGACACCGGGGAGCTGTTTTTT	CASSSRNRDTGELFF	TRBJ2-2	NA	NA	TRBV9
TGTGCCAGCAGCCCAGGGACTAGCGGGAGCTTGGTGTATTTT	CASSPGTSGSLVYF	TRBJ2-3	NA	TRBD2	TRBV7-3
TGTGCCAGCAGCTTACGTAGCGGGAGTGGTGAGACCCAGTACTTC	CASSLRSGSGETQYF	TRBJ2-5	once	TRBD2	TRBV7-7
TGTGCCAGTAGCGATGACAGGGGAGAATTGGGATACGAGCAGTACTTC	CASSDDRGELGYEQYF	TRBJ2-7	NA	TRBD1	TRBV19
TGTGCCAGCCTAACAGGGGGCGAAGAGACCCAGTACTTC	CASLTGGEETQYF	TRBJ2-5	NA	TRBD1	TRBV5-6
TGTGCCTGGAGTGTTGCGCCCAACCTAAGGGTAGCGGAGCTGTTTTTT	CAWSVAPNLRVAELFF	TRBJ2-2	NA	NA	TRBV30
TGTGCCAGCAGCTTAGTTATAGTTGCAGCGAACACTGAAGCTTTCTTT	CASSLVIVAANTEAFF	TRBJ1-1	NA	NA	TRBV13
TGTGCCAGCTCACCTCTTAAGTCCAGGGGGACTGAAGCTTTCTTT	CASSPLKSRGTEAFF	TRBJ1-1	NA	TRBD1	TRBV18
TGTGCCAGCAGCTTGGTCGGAGGCAGGGAAGAGACCCAGTACTTC	CASSLVGGREETQYF	TRBJ2-5	NA	NA	TRBV5-6
TGTGCCAGTAGTATCAGGGAGGGCCTTGGTGGCTACACCTTC	CASSIREGLGGYTF	TRBJ1-2	NA	NA	TRBV19
TGTGCCAGCCGACTATCGGCCGAGACCCAGTACTTC	CASRLSAETQYF	TRBJ2-5	NA	NA	TRBV2
TGTGCCATCAGTCTAAGCCCGGCAATGAACACTGAAGCTTTCTTT	CAISLSPAMNTEAFF	TRBJ1-1	NA	NA	TRBV10-3
TGCGCCAGCAGCCAAGACGGTGGCGATGAGCAGTTCTTC	CASSQDGGDEQFF	TRBJ2-1	NA	NA	TRBV4-3
TGTGCCAGCAGCCAAGGCCGGGGTCCGTACCAAGAGACCCAGTACTTC	CASSQGRGPYQETQYF	TRBJ2-5	once	NA	TRBV14
TGTGCCAGCAGCTTGGATAGCGGGAGTTCCTACAATGAGCAGTTCTTC	CASSLDSGSSYNEQFF	TRBJ2-1	once	TRBD2	TRBV5-4
TGTGCCAGCAGCCATCCGGGACTAGTCTACGAGCAGTACTTC	CASSHPGLVYEQYF	TRBJ2-7	NA	TRBD2	TRBV14
TGTGCCAGCAGCCCGGGTAGTCGCACCGGGGAGCTGTTTTTT	CASSPGSRTGELFF	TRBJ2-2	once	NA	TRBV7-2
TGTGCCAGCAGCTTAGTCGGGAACACCGGGGAGCTGTTTTTT	CASSLVGNTGELFF	TRBJ2-2	NA	NA	TRBV7-9
TGTGCCAGCAGTTTAAAGGGACTAGCGATTGCAGGGTACTACAATGAGCAGTTCTTC	CASSLKGLAIAGYYNEQFF	TRBJ2-1	NA	TRBD2	TRBV27
TGCGCCAGCAGCCTCGGACAAGAATATGGCTACACCTTC	CASSLGQEYGYTF	TRBJ1-2	NA	NA	TRBV4-1
TGTGCCAGCAGCTCTTTCAGGGGGCGGAATGGCTACACCTTC	CASSSFRGRNGYTF	TRBJ1-2	NA	TRBD1	TRBV7-2
TGTGCCAGCAGTCTGGACAGGAAGACGTTCTTC	CASSLDRKTFF	TRBJ2-1	NA	TRBD1	TRBV28
TGCGCCAGCAGCGACCTGGACAGGGTAGCAAGTGAGCAGTTCTTC	CASSDLDRVASEQFF	TRBJ2-1	NA	TRBD1	TRBV5-1
TGTGCCAGCAGCGGGACTAGCGGGAGGTCCAACGATGAGCAGTTCTTC	CASSGTSGRSNDEQFF	TRBJ2-1	NA	TRBD2	TRBV9
TGCGCCAGCAGCTTGGATAGCGGGGGAAGCTACGAGCAGTACTTC	CASSLDSGGSYEQYF	TRBJ2-7	few	TRBD2	TRBV5-1
TGCGCCAGCAGCCAAGACTCGCGGGGGCAGCAGTTCTTC	CASSQDSRGQQFF	TRBJ2-1	NA	NA	TRBV4-3
TGTGCCAGCTCAGCACCCCGAGGTCTGAACTCCTACGAGCAGTACTTC	CASSAPRGLNSYEQYF	TRBJ2-7	NA	NA	TRBV18
TGTGCCAGCAGCTCCGGACAGGGTGGAAACACCATATATTTT	CASSSGQGGNTIYF	TRBJ1-3	NA	TRBD1	TRBV5-4
TGTGCCAGCTCACCTCACGTGAACACTGAAGCTTTCTTT	CASSPHVNTEAFF	TRBJ1-1	NA	NA	TRBV18
TGTGCCAGCAGCGCCGGGACAGGGGAAGAGGGTGGCTACACCTTC	CASSAGTGEEGGYTF	TRBJ1-2	NA	TRBD1	TRBV9
TGTGCCAGCAGCTTAAAAGGGGCTCTGGACGAGCAGTACTTC	CASSLKGALDEQYF	TRBJ2-7	NA	NA	TRBV11-2
TGTGCCAGCAGTTGGGCGACAGGGTCGGTCGCTGAAGCTTTCTTT	CASSWATGSVAEAFF	TRBJ1-1	NA	TRBD1	TRBV28
TGTGCCAGCAGCGACCCAGAGCTCTATGGCTACACCTTC	CASSDPELYGYTF	TRBJ1-2	NA	NA	TRBV2
TGTGCCAGCAGCTTAAGGACAGGGACTGGGAACACTGAAGCTTTCTTT	CASSLRTGTGNTEAFF	TRBJ1-1	NA	TRBD1	TRBV5-4
TGTGCCAGTAGTACCGCGATTTCCTACGAGCAGTACTTC	CASSTAISYEQYF	TRBJ2-7	once	NA	TRBV19
TGTGCCAGCAGCGTAGCAGGGGGCAACACCGGGGAGCTGTTTTTT	CASSVAGGNTGELFF	TRBJ2-2	NA	TRBD1	TRBV9
TGTGCCAGCGATCGACAGGGAGCTTATGGCTACACCTTC	CASDRQGAYGYTF	TRBJ1-2	NA	TRBD1	TRBV7-9
TGTGCCAGCAGTCCGCCGGGACAAGGCTACGAGCAGTACTTC	CASSPPGQGYEQYF	TRBJ2-7	NA	NA	TRBV7-9
TGCGCCAGCAGCTTGCATAGGACAGACTACAATGAGCAGTTCTTC	CASSLHRTDYNEQFF	TRBJ2-1	NA	NA	TRBV5-1
TGTGCCAGCAGCCTAAGACAGGGGGGCTACGAGCAGTACTTC	CASSLRQGGYEQYF	TRBJ2-7	NA	TRBD1	TRBV7-6
TGCGCCAGCAGCTTGGAGGTGGATACGCAGTATTTT	CASSLEVDTQYF	TRBJ2-3	once	NA	TRBV5-1
TGTGCCAGCAGTTTGACGGGGGTTCCCTACGAGCAGTACTTC	CASSLTGVPYEQYF	TRBJ2-7	few	NA	TRBV6-5
TGCGCCAGCAGCCTCTTAGGGGTTGGTGAAGCTTTCTTT	CASSLLGVGEAFF	TRBJ1-1	once	NA	TRBV4-3
TGTGCCAGCAGTTTACGGCGACAGGGGGCAAACGAGCAGTACTTC	CASSLRRQGANEQYF	TRBJ2-7	NA	TRBD1	TRBV28
TGCAGTGCTACAGACAGGGCTGAAGCTTTCTTT	CSATDRAEAFF	TRBJ1-1	NA	TRBD1	TRBV20-1
TGTGCCAGCAGTTCCCCAAGCGGGGGGTGGACTGAAGCTTTCTTT	CASSSPSGGWTEAFF	TRBJ1-1	NA	NA	TRBV28
TGCAGCGTCACGGCCAACATCGAGCAGTACTTC	CSVTANIEQYF	TRBJ2-7	few	NA	TRBV29-1
TGCGCCAGCAGCCAAGATAGGACCGATCAGCCCCAGCATTTT	CASSQDRTDQPQHF	TRBJ1-5	NA	NA	TRBV4-1
TGTGCCAGCAGTCGGGACCACGGTATGGGGGAGCTGTTTTTT	CASSRDHGMGELFF	TRBJ2-2	NA	NA	TRBV6-6
TGCGCCAGCAGCTTGGCGTTCCACACTTCCTACGAGCAGTACTTC	CASSLAFHTSYEQYF	TRBJ2-7	few	NA	TRBV5-1